This is a list of T cell receptor beta chains from one sample in a study of blood T cell repertoires in COVID-19. Clones were read by immunoSEQ multiplex PCR, and TCRdb kept only the in-frame ones, dropping some. The sample lists about 68,000 clones, approximately 85% occurring once. Sequencing used peripheral blood. The source is a man aged 50-60 years with acute or convalescent COVID-19. Both conserved end residues are part of each CDR3. Each record gives: J gene, V gene, CDR3 protein.

J gene: TRBJ1-2
V gene: TRBV7-9
CDR3 protein: CASSSVANYGYTF

J gene: TRBJ2-3
V gene: TRBV11-3
CDR3 protein: CASSLVTSGPQYF

J gene: TRBJ1-2
V gene: TRBV2
CDR3 protein: CASREQGSNYGYTF

J gene: TRBJ2-3
V gene: TRBV4-1
CDR3 protein: CASSPGQGFSSTDTQYF

J gene: TRBJ2-1
V gene: TRBV19
CDR3 protein: CASSTGPNNEQFF

J gene: TRBJ2-5
V gene: TRBV4-1
CDR3 protein: CASSPAGGGPLETQYF

J gene: TRBJ2-1
V gene: TRBV5-8
CDR3 protein: CASSLYSYGGAEQFF

J gene: TRBJ2-3
V gene: TRBV29-1
CDR3 protein: CSVETYEGDSTDTQYF

J gene: TRBJ2-4
V gene: TRBV5-4
CDR3 protein: CASSFNTLEKRSIQYF

J gene: TRBJ2-4
V gene: TRBV30
CDR3 protein: CAWSRQGERVAKNIQYF

J gene: TRBJ1-1
V gene: TRBV3-1/TRBV3-2
CDR3 protein: CASSQGAQGEAFF

J gene: TRBJ2-2
V gene: TRBV5-4
CDR3 protein: CASSLDAGFTGELFF

J gene: TRBJ2-5
V gene: TRBV3-1/TRBV3-2
CDR3 protein: CASSVRTSGGEETQYF

J gene: TRBJ2-1
V gene: TRBV5-4
CDR3 protein: CASSLGLAASYNEQFF

J gene: TRBJ1-2
V gene: TRBV6-2/TRBV6-3
CDR3 protein: CASSYSRVKGYTF

J gene: TRBJ1-1
V gene: TRBV5-1
CDR3 protein: CASSVGAGMNTEAFF

J gene: TRBJ2-2
V gene: TRBV30
CDR3 protein: CAWSPQGRDTGELFF

J gene: TRBJ1-2
V gene: TRBV6-1
CDR3 protein: CASSEGAATYGYTF

J gene: TRBJ2-3
V gene: TRBV19
CDR3 protein: CASSIGGETDTQYF

J gene: TRBJ2-7
V gene: TRBV6-2/TRBV6-3
CDR3 protein: CASSLETSGIHEQYF

J gene: TRBJ2-7
V gene: TRBV27
CDR3 protein: CASSLRQGDLEGFYEQYF

J gene: TRBJ2-7
V gene: TRBV11-2
CDR3 protein: CASSVLSSGAFYEQYF

J gene: TRBJ2-5
V gene: TRBV5-6
CDR3 protein: CASSPTSGGQETQYF

J gene: TRBJ1-5
V gene: TRBV12-5
CDR3 protein: CASGFSFSRASNQPQHF

J gene: TRBJ2-5
V gene: TRBV10-1
CDR3 protein: CASSAAQRRQETQYF

J gene: TRBJ2-3
V gene: TRBV4-2
CDR3 protein: CASSLEVAGSTDTQYF

J gene: TRBJ2-5
V gene: TRBV4-2
CDR3 protein: CASSPRLGGETQYF

J gene: TRBJ2-3
V gene: TRBV24-1
CDR3 protein: CATSDLGGGTGITDTQYF

J gene: TRBJ1-2
V gene: TRBV9
CDR3 protein: CASSPRQGPYGYTF

J gene: TRBJ2-1
V gene: TRBV6-5
CDR3 protein: CASSGTPYNEQFF

J gene: TRBJ1-6
V gene: TRBV5-1
CDR3 protein: CASSVGTGEIKPLHF

J gene: TRBJ1-1
V gene: TRBV6-6
CDR3 protein: CASGAGEFRNTEAFF

J gene: TRBJ2-1
V gene: TRBV19
CDR3 protein: CASRGLAGVNEQFF

J gene: TRBJ2-4
V gene: TRBV7-8
CDR3 protein: CASSLASGELAKNIQYF

J gene: TRBJ2-5
V gene: TRBV2
CDR3 protein: CASSRDRGQETQYF

J gene: TRBJ2-2
V gene: TRBV5-1
CDR3 protein: CASSAGRYTGELFF

J gene: TRBJ2-1
V gene: TRBV27
CDR3 protein: CASFTAGVSVRNEQFF

J gene: TRBJ2-7
V gene: TRBV3-1/TRBV3-2
CDR3 protein: CASSQEGGFEQYF

J gene: TRBJ2-2
V gene: TRBV11-3
CDR3 protein: CASSFGQSSGELFF

J gene: TRBJ2-1
V gene: TRBV7-9
CDR3 protein: CASSPPAYNEQFF

J gene: TRBJ2-1
V gene: TRBV11-2
CDR3 protein: CASSLDRANEQFF

J gene: TRBJ2-4
V gene: TRBV6-1
CDR3 protein: CASSVGQGAGSNIQYF

J gene: TRBJ2-1
V gene: TRBV9
CDR3 protein: CASSPEQRPNEQFF

J gene: TRBJ1-4
V gene: TRBV19
CDR3 protein: CATLGGLGEKLFF